These 16 T cell receptor beta chains share one sample of origin, sequenced in a study of blood T cell repertoires in COVID-19 (dated by TCRdb to the early 2020s). Receptor libraries were prepared by the immunoSEQ multiplex PCR assay. TCRdb re-hosts the immuneACCESS table, in-frame sequences only. Its copies lack some clones; in the studies checked, an unresolved V gene accounts for under half of them, and the cause for the rest is not known. The sample table lists roughly 97,000 clones, approximately 91% of them with a count of one. The ten largest clones take up 5% to 6.5% of the sample. What was sequenced was peripheral blood. Receptors originate from a human donor in a cohort sampled during active COVID-19.

The chain joins TRBV27 to TRBJ1-2; 8 bases fit TRBD1. The CDR3 is made up of 13 amino acids. Germline V gene sequence: CDR1 MNHEY, CDR2 SMNVEV (reference sequence). The J segment lost 5 bases and the V segment lost 5 bases, leaving 4 bases of the junction unmatched. This CDR3 is CASSQTGEYGYTF. DNA for the CDR3: TGTGCCAGCAGTCAGACAGGGGAATATGGCTACACCTTC.

The chain joins TRBV7-2 to TRBJ2-4; 7 bases are shared with TRBD1. With V trimmed by 5 bases and J by 3 bases, 10 bases remained unmatched. The V gene's germline CDR1 is SGHTA and CDR2 FQGNSA. The CDR3 loop spans 16 amino acids. The DNA of the CDR3 is TGTGCCAGCAGCCCGGGACAGACCCTGGGCAAAAACATTCAGTACTTC. Translation: CASSPGQTLGKNIQYF. The full variable domain, completed using reference TRBV7-2 and TRBJ2-4, is GAGVSQSPSNKVTEKGKDVELRCDPISGHTALYWYRQSLGQGLEFLIYFQGNSAPDKSGLPSDRFSAERTGGSVSTLTIQRTQQEDSAVYLCASSPGQTLGKNIQYFGAGTRLSVL.

This clone was detected only once. J is TRBJ1-1 and V is TRBV6-2 or TRBV6-3; 9 bases agree with TRBD1. Losses at the gene ends were 2 bases for V and 7 bases for J; bases not matched to a gene: 8. Germline V gene lookup returns CDR1 MNHEY and CDR2 SVGEGT. The CDR3 sequence is 15 residues long. CDR3 nucleotide sequence: TGTGCCAGCAGTTACACGGGACAGGGATTGGGTGAAGCTTTCTTT. This codes for CASSYTGQGLGEAFF.

The CDR3 is CASTLGGLGTEAFF. The CDR3 nucleotides read TGTGCCAGTACCCTAGGGGGCTTGGGGACTGAAGCTTTCTTT. The chain combines TRBV19 with TRBJ1-1; 7 nucleotides agree with TRBD1. Losses at the gene ends were 7 bases for V and 5 bases for J; bases not matched to a gene: 10. The length of the CDR3 is 14 residues. Germline CDR1 is LNHDA and CDR2 is SQIVND (reference sequence).

CDR3 coding DNA: TGTGCCAGCAGTACCACCTACAGGGGGCTAGGCCCGTACAATCAGCCCCAGCATTTT. Translated: CASSTTYRGLGPYNQPQHF. This chain connects TRBV27 to TRBJ1-5, with TRBD1 identical over 9 bases. The CDR3 is made up of 19 amino acids. Germline loops: CDR1 MNHEY, CDR2 SMNVEV (reference sequence). The junction had 17 bases not matched to a gene; V was cut back by 5 bases and J by 3 bases.

This chain links TRBV5-1 with TRBJ2-7, with a tentative D call TRBD2 (7 bases). Germline V gene sequence: CDR1 SGHRS, CDR2 YFSETQ. With 2 bases removed from V and 5 bases from J, the gap between germline ends came to 8 bases. The CDR3 is 12 residues long. The DNA of the CDR3 is TGCGCCAGCAGCTTCGGGGGGCACGAGCAGTACTTC. This translates into CASSFGGHEQYF.

The rearrangement uses TRBV19 and TRBJ1-1; D not certain. The CDR3 is 15 amino acids. Trimming removed 5 bases from V and 1 base from J, with 14 bases in between. Germline V gene sequence: CDR1 LNHDA, CDR2 SQIVND (reference sequence). CDR3 in amino acids: CASSPLSRGNTEAFF. CDR3 nucleotides: TGTGCCAGTAGTCCCCTATCTCGAGGGAACACTGAAGCTTTCTTT.

Written as DNA, the CDR3 is TGTGCCACCATCCCAGGGGGTGCCTCCTACAATGAGCAGTTCTTC. This gives the protein CATIPGGASYNEQFF. V and J are TRBV15 and TRBJ2-1; 7 bases line up with TRBD1. The CDR3 consists of 15 residues. CDR1 and CDR2 (germline): LNHNV, YYDKDF (reference sequence). J was trimmed by 0 bases and V by 7 bases; bases with no gene match: 6.

This chain connects TRBV7-9 to TRBJ2-5; D perhaps matches TRBD2 (5 bases). CDR3 length: 11 residues. The germline gives CDR1 SEHNR, CDR2 FQNEAQ (reference sequence). The CDR3 is CAGVGQETQYF. In DNA form, the CDR3 reads TGTGCGGGAGTGGGGCAAGAGACCCAGTACTTC. The full variable domain, rest sourced from reference TRBV7-9 and TRBJ2-5, is DTGVSQNPRHKITKRGQNVTFRCDPISEHNRLYWYRQTLGQGPEFLTYFQNEAQLEKSRLLSDRFSAERPKGSFSTLEIQRTEQGDSAMYLCAGVGQETQYFGPGTRLLVL.

This chain links TRBV10-3 with TRBJ2-7; D remains unclear. Germline CDR1 is ENHRY and CDR2 is SYGVKD. The CDR3 runs to 16 residues. V was pared by 2 bases and J by 2 bases, with 16 bases between. The CDR3 reads CAISEAASHPPYEQYF. CDR3 DNA: TGTGCCATCAGTGAGGCGGCCTCCCATCCCCCCTACGAGCAGTACTTC.

With regard to this clone: Other DNA sequences in this specimen translate into the identical CDR3. The rearrangement joins TRBV4-3 to TRBJ1-1; D gene ambiguous. The V end was cut by 0 bases, the J end by 1 base, with 9 bases between. Germline-derived CDR1 and CDR2 are LGHNA and YSLEER. The CDR3 length is 15 residues. CDR3 amino acids: CASSQDPRRNTEAFF. CDR3 in DNA: TGCGCCAGCAGCCAAGATCCCCGGAGGAACACTGAAGCTTTCTTT.

The chain has TRBV11-2 and TRBJ2-3, with D tentatively TRBD2 (7 bases). Trimming pared 7 bases from V and 3 bases from J, leaving 14 bases between. The V gene's germline CDR1 is SGHAT and CDR2 FQNNGV. The CDR3 is 14 amino acids. Here the CDR3 DNA reads TGTGCCAGCAACCTAGGGGGGGATACAGATACGCAGTATTTT. Translated: CASNLGGDTDTQYF.

This chain links TRBV2 with TRBJ2-1, with TRBD1 as a possible D gene (6 bases). Trimming pared 7 bases from V and 3 bases from J, leaving 13 bases between. CDR3 length: 14 amino acids. Looked up from germline, CDR1 is SNHLY and CDR2 is FYNNEI. CDR3 region: CASTDTGYYNEQFF. CDR3 nucleotides: TGTGCCAGCACTGACACAGGGTACTACAATGAGCAGTTCTTC.

The rearrangement links TRBV28 to TRBJ1-5; TRBD1 aligns across 8 bases. Looked up from germline, CDR1 is MDHEN and CDR2 is SYDVKM. V gave up 4 bases and J gave up 6 bases; unmatched junction bases: 11. The CDR3 spans 16 residues. In nucleotides, the CDR3 is TGTGCCAGCAGTTCCCATTGGCAGGGGGCTAGTCAGCCCCAGCATTTT. Amino acids: CASSSHWQGASQPQHF.

The gene calls are TRBV19 and TRBJ1-2, with 7 bases identical to TRBD1. The trim removed 7 bases at V and 4 bases at J, leaving 6 bases unmatched. The CDR3 contains 13 residues. Looked up from germline, CDR1 is LNHDA and CDR2 is SQIVND (reference sequence). DNA for the CDR3: TGTGCCAGTACCCAGGGGGGAGTCTATGGCTACACCTTC. Its translation: CASTQGGVYGYTF.

The chain couples TRBV4-3 to TRBJ1-2; TRBD1 is a possible D gene (5 bases). CDR3 length: 16 amino acids. CDR1 and CDR2 from the germline V gene are LGHNA and YSLEER. Deletions cut 4 bases from V and 5 bases from J, with 20 bases between. Written as DNA, the CDR3 is TGCGCCAGCAGCCCCGGAACCAGGGCCATTCGGTATGGCTACACCTTC. It yields the protein CASSPGTRAIRYGYTF.